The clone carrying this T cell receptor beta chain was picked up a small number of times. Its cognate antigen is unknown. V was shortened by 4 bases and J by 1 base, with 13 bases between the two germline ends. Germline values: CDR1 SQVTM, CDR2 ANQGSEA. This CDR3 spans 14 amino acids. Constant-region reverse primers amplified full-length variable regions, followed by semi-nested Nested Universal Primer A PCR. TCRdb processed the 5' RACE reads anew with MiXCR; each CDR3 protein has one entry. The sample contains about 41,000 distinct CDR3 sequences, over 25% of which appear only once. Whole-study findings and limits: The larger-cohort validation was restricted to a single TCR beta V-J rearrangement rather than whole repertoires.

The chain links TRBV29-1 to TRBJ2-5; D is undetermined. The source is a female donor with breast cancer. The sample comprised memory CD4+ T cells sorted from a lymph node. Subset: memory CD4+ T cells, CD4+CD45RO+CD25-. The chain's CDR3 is CSVVKALTQETQYF. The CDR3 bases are TGCAGCGTTGTAAAAGCCTTAACCCAAGAGACCCAGTACTTC.